This TCR beta chain was captured by sequencing in a study of shared clonotypes between healthy human individuals. Regarding the study as a whole: The genetic and exposure-history diversity represented was limited by few donors.

Germline loops: CDR1 SEHNR, CDR2 FQNEAQ (reference sequence). This CDR3 is built from 14 residues. V was shortened by 3 bases and J by 7 bases, with 16 bases between the two germline ends. In the case of this clone: What it binds is not known.

Naive CD8 cells were CD45RO-negative, positively selected for CCR7, excluding terminally differentiated effector memory CD45RA+ cells. TCRdb's table, derived via immunoSEQ multiplex PCR, lists solely in-frame clones and lacks some. The table lists approximately 2,000,000 clones, 93% of them singletons. The receptor was isolated from a man between 18 and 29 years old in good health. Some clones in this sample may be carry-over from other donors' samples. Sample: naive CD8+ T cells from PBMCs. V and J are TRBV7-9 and TRBJ2-7, with D possibly called TRBD1 or TRBD2 (6 bases each). CDR3: CASSFNRGPSEQYF. As DNA, the CDR3 is TGTGCCAGCAGCTTCAACCGGGGGCCTTCGGAGCAGTACTTC.